The sequence of this TCR beta chain was determined in a study of T-cell reconstitution after alpha-beta-depleted transplantation in children. Unique molecular identifiers tagged the TCRbeta library. TCRdb re-called the PCR reads with MiXCR, one entry per CDR3 protein. The sample lists 500,000 to 650,000 distinct CDR3 sequences, over 10% occurring once. Of note for this clonotype: Its antigen is still unknown.

Study results and limitations: Surviving thymic progenitors and recipient T cells were the source of high TCRbeta diversity at day 60 in some patients. T-cell numbers and diversity, one year after transplant, stemmed largely from T cells that were newly produced. Reportedly, alpha-beta T cells present about two months post-transplant originated from several hundred expanded clones of graft origin.

The CDR3 covers 12 residues. With V trimmed by 3 bases and J by 7 bases, 3 bases remained unmatched. Germline V gene lookup returns CDR1 DFQATT and CDR2 SNEGSKA (reference sequence). The genes are TRBV20-1 and TRBJ2-1; 7 nucleotides line up with TRBD2. The sequence was collected from a male patient between 10 and 17 years old who had a stem cell transplant for acute myeloid leukemia, so the T cells may come from the graft donor. The sequences come from PBMCs, mostly from graft donor cells, collected 360 days after TCRalphabeta/CD19-depleted stem cell transplant. The CDR3 reads CSASGGSNEQFF. The CDR3 region has the DNA TGCAGTGCTAGCGGCGGGAGTAATGAGCAGTTCTTC.